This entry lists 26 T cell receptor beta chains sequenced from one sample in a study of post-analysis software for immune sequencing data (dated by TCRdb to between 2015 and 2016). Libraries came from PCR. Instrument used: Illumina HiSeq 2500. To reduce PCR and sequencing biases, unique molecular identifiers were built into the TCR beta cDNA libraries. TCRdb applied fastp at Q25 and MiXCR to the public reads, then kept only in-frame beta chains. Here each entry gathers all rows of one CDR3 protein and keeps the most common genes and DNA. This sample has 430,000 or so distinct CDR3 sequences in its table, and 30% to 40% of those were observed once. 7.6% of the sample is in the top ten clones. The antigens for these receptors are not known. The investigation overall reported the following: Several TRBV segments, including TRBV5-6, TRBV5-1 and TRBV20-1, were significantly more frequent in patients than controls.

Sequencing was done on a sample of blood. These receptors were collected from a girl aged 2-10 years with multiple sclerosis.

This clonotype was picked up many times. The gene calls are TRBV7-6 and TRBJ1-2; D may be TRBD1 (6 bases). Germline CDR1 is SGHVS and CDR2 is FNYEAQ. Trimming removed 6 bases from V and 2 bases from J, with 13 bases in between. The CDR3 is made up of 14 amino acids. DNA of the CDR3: TGTGCCAGCAGTCGCAACACAGGGAACTATGGCTACACCTTC. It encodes CASSRNTGNYGYTF.

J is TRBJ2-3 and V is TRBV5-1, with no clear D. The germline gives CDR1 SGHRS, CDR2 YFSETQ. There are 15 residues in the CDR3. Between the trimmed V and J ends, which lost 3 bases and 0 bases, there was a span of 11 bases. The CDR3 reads CASSWRLVSTDTQYF. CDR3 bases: TGCGCCAGCAGCTGGAGACTCGTTAGCACAGATACGCAGTATTTT.

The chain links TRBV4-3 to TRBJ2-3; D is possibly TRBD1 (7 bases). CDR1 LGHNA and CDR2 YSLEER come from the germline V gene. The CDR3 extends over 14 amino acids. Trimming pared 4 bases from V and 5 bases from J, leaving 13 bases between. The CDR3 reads CASSRGQEGDTQYF. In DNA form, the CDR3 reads TGCGCCAGCAGCCGCGGACAGGAGGGAGATACGCAGTATTTT.

The CDR3 sequence: CASSLVVAGGQETQYF. The CDR3, as DNA: TGTGCCAGCAGTTTAGTGGTAGCGGGGGGGCAAGAGACCCAGTACTTC. This chain connects TRBV28 to TRBJ2-5, with 11 bases lining up with TRBD2. The CDR3 sequence is 16 residues long. Losses at the gene ends were 2 bases for V and 2 bases for J; bases not matched to a gene: 4. CDR1 and CDR2 from the germline V gene are MDHEN and SYDVKM.

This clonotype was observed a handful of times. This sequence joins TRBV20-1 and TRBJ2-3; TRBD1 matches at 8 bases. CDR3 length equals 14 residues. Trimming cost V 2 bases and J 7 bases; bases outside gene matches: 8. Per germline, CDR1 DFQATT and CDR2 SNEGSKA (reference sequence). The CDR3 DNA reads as TGCAGTGCTAGACCTCGGACAGGGCGTTATACGCAGTATTTT. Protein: CSARPRTGRYTQYF.

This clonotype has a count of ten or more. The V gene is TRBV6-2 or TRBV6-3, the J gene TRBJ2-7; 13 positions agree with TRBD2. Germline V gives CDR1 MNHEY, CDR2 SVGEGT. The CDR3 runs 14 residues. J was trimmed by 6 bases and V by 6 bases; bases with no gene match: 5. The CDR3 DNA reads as TGTGCCAGCAGACGGACTAGCGGGAGCGTCGAGCAGTACTTC. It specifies CASRRTSGSVEQYF.

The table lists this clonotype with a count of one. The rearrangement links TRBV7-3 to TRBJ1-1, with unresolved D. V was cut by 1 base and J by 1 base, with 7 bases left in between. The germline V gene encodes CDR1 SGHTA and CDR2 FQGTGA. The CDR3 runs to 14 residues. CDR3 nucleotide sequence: TGTGCCAGCAGCTTAATGCTTGGGAACACTGAAGCTTTCTTT. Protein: CASSLMLGNTEAFF.

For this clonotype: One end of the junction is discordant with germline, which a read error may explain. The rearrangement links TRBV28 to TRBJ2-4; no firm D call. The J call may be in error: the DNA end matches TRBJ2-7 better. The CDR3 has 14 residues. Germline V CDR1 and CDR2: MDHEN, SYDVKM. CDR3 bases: TGTGCCAACAGTTTTGCAGGCCCCAACTACGAGCAGTACTTC. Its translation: CANSFAGPNYEQYF.

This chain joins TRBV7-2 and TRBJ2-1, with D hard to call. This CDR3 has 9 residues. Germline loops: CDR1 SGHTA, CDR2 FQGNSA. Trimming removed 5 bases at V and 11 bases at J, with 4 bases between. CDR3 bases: TGTGCCAGCAGCCCCCAGCAGTTCTTC. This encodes CASSPQQFF.

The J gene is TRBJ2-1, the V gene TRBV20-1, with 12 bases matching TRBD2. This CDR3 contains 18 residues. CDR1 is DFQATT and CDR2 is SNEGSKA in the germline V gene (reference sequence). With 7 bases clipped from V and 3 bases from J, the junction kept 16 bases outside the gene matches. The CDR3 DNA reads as TGCAGTGTTACTCGTAGGACTAGCGGGATTGGGATCTACAATGAGCAGTTCTTC. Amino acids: CSVTRRTSGIGIYNEQFF.

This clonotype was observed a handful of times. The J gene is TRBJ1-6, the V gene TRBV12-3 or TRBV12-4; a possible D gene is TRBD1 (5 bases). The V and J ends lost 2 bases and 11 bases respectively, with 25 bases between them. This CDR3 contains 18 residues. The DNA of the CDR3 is TGTGCCAGCAGTTTATTTTCCGGGGGATTAATCGGAGATCCACCCCTCCACTTT. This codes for CASSLFSGGLIGDPPLHF.

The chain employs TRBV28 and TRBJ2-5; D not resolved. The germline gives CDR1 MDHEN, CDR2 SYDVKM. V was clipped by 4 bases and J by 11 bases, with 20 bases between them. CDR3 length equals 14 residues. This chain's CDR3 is CASSSPVVSDEQYF. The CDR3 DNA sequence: TGTGCCAGCAGTTCACCCGTCGTTTCGGATGAGCAGTACTTC.

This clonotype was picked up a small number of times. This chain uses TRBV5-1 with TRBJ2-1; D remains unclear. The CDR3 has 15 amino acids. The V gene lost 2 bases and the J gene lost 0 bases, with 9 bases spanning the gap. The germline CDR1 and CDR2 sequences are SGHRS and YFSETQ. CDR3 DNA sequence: TGCGCCAGCAGCTTAGACATCTCCTCCTACAATGAGCAGTTCTTC. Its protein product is CASSLDISSYNEQFF.

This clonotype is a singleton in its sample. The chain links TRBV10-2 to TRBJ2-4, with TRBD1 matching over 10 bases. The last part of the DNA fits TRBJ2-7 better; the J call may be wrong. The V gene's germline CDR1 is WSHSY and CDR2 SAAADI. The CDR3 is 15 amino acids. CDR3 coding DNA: TGCGCCAGCAGGCAAGCGGGACAGGGGTGCTACGAGCAGTACTTC. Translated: CASRQAGQGCYEQYF.

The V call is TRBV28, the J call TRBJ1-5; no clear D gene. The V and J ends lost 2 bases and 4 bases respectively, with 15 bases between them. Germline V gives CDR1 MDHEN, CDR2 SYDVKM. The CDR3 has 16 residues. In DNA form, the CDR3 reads TGTGCCAGCAGTTTACGAGTAGTTCTAACAAATCAGCCCCAGCATTTT. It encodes CASSLRVVLTNQPQHF.

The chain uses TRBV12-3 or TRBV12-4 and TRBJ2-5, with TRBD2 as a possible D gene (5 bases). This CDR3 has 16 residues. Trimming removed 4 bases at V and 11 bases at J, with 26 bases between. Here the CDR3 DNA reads TGTGCCAGCAGTTCAGTCCTGGCCAAACCTATCGGGGAGCAGTACTTC. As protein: CASSSVLAKPIGEQYF.

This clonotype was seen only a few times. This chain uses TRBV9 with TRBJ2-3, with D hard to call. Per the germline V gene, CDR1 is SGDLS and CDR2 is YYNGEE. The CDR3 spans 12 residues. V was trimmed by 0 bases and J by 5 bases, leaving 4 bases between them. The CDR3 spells CASSVVEDTQYF. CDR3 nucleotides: TGTGCCAGCAGCGTAGTCGAAGATACGCAGTATTTT.

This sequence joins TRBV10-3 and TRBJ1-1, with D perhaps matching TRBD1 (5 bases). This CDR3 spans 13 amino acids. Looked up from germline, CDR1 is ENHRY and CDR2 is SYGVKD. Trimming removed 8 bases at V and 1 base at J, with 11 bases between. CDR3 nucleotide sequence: TGTGCCATCGGTGGGGCATGGAACACTGAAGCTTTCTTT. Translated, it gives CAIGGAWNTEAFF.

In nucleotides, the CDR3 is TGCAGTGCTAGAGACCGGATCGGGACAGGGTCCTACAATGAGCAGTTCTTC. Its protein is CSARDRIGTGSYNEQFF. The V call is TRBV20-1, the J call TRBJ2-1, with TRBD1 matching over 9 bases. The germline gives CDR1 DFQATT, CDR2 SNEGSKA (reference sequence). V shed 0 bases, J shed 1 base, and the junction held 7 bases outside the gene matches. The CDR3 is made up of 17 amino acids.

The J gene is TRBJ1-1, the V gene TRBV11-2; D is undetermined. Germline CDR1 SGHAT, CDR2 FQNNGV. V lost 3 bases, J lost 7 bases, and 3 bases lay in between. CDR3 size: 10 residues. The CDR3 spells CASSFLEAFF. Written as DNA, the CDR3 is TGTGCCAGCAGCTTCCTTGAAGCTTTCTTT.

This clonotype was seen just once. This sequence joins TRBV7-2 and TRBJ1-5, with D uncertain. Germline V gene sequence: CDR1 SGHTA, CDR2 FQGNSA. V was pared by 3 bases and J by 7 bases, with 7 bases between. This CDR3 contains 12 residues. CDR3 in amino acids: CASSFNQQPQHF. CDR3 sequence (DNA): TGTGCCAGCAGCTTTAACCAACAGCCCCAGCATTTT.

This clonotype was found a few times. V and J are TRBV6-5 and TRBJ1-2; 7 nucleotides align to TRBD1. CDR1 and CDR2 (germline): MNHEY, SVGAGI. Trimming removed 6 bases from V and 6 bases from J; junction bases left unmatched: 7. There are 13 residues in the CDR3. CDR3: CASRHVTGDGYTF. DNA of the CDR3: TGTGCCAGCAGACACGTAACAGGGGATGGCTACACCTTC.

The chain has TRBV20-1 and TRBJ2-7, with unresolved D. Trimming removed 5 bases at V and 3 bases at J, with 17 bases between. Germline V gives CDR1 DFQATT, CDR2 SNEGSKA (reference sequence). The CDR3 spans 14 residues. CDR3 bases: TGCAGTGCTGACAATAGCCGAGGAAACTACGAGCAGTACTTC. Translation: CSADNSRGNYEQYF.

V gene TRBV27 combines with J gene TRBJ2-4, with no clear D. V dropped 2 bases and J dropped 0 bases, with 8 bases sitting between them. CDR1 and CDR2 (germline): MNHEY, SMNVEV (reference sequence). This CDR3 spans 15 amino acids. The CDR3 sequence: CASSLRALAKNIQYF. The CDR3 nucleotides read TGTGCCAGCAGTTTAAGGGCGCTAGCCAAAAACATTCAGTACTTC.

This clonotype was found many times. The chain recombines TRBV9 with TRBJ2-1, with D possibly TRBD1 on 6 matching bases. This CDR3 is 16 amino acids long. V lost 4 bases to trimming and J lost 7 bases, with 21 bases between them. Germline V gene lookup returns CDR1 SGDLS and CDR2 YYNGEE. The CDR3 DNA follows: TGTGCCAGCAGCTTCTCCACGACAGGTCATGAGAATGAGCAGTTCTTC. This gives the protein CASSFSTTGHENEQFF.

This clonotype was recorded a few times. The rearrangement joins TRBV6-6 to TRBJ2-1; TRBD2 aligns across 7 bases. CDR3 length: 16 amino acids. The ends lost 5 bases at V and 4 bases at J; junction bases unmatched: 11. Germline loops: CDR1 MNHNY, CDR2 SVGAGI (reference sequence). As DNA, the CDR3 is TGTGCCAGCAGTGCACATGGGACTAAAAGATACAATGAGCAGTTCTTC. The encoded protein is CASSAHGTKRYNEQFF.